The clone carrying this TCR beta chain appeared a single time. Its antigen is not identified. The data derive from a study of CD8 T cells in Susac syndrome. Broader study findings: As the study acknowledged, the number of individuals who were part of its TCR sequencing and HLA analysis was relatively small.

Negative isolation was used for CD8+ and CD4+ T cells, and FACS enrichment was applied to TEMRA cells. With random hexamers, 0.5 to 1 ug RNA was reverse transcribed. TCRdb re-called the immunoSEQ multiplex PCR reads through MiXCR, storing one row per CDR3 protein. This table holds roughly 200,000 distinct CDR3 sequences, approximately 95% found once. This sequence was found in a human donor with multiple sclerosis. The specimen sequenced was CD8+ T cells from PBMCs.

The CDR3, as DNA: TGCGCCAGCAGCCAGAGCGCATCCTACGAGCAGTACTTC. Translation gives CASSQSASYEQYF. The chain couples TRBV4-1 to TRBJ2-7; unclear D gene. V lost 3 bases, J lost 1 base, and 7 bases lay in between. Germline values: CDR1 MGHRA, CDR2 YSYEKL. This CDR3 spans 13 amino acids.